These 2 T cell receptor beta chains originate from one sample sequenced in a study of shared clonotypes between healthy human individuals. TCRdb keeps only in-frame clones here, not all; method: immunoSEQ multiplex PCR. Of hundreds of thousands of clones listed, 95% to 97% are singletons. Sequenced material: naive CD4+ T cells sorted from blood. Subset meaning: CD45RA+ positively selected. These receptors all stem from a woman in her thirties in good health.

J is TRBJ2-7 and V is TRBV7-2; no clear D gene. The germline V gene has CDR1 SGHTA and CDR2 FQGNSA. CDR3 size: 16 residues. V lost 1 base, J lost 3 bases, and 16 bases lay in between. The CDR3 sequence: CASSLDGSLALYEQYF. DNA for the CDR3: TGTGCCAGCAGCTTAGACGGTTCGCTGGCCCTCTACGAGCAGTACTTC.

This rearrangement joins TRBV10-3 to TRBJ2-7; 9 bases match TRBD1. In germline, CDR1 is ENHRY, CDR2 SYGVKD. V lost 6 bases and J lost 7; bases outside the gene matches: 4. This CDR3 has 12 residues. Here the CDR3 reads CAIRQGAEEQYF. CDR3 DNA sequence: TGTGCCATCAGACAGGGGGCGGAGGAGCAGTACTTC.